This record covers a single TCR beta chain. The target antigen is unknown. This entry comes from a study of tumor-infiltrating lymphocytes in localized non-small cell lung cancer. Study-level background: Resected tumor was paired with non-adjacent uninvolved lung from the same patient. Study outcomes and limitations: Higher tumor T cell infiltration than in uninvolved lung was supported by TCRbeta sequencing. Different pieces of the same tissue were used for each assay. T-cell fraction did not differ between immunotypes IM1 and IM2.

Germline lookup yields CDR1 GTSNPN and CDR2 SVGIG (reference sequence). CDR3 size: 11 residues. Trimming removed 3 bases at V and 3 bases at J, with 3 bases between. Here immunoSEQ multiplex PCR was the method, and the copy in TCRdb shows in-frame clones only, minus some. Among 15,000 to 20,000 clones listed, 80% were seen once. Source material: uninvolved lung tissue not adjacent to the tumor. The source is a human donor with non-small cell lung cancer. The chain is built from TRBV30 and TRBJ2-1; D is unresolved. CDR3 loop: CAWRDYNEQFF. CDR3 in DNA: TGTGCCTGGAGGGACTACAATGAGCAGTTCTTC.